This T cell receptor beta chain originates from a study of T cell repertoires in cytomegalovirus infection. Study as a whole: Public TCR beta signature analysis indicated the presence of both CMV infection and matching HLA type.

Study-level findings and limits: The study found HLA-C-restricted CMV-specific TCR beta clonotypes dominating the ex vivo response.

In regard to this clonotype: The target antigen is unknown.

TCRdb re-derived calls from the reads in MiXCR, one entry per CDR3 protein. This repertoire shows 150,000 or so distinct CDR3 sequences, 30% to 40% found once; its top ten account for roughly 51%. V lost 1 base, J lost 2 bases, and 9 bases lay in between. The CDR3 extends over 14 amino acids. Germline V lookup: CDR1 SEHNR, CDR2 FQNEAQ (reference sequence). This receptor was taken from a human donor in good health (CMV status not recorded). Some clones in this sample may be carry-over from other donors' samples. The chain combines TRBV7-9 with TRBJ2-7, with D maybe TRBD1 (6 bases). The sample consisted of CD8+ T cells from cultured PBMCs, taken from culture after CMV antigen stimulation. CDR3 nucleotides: TGTGCCAGCAGCTTAGGGGGGCACCCCTACGAGCAGTACTTC. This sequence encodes CASSLGGHPYEQYF.